This entry is about one TCR beta chain. Its specificity is not known. Second-dose intervals near 4 or 12 weeks were combined. These data come from a study of T cell responses to AZD1222 COVID-19 vaccine. Points from the study as a whole: At study baseline, merely five or six AZD1222 recipients were seropositive. Researchers took repertoire samples only after the peak T cell response had come.

Repertoires were generated with immunoSEQ multiplex PCR, while TCRdb's copy carries only in-frame clones and drops some. The sample includes under 90,000 clones, roughly 80% of them seen just once. From germline, CDR1 is KGHDR and CDR2 SFDVKD. The CDR3 covers 16 residues. J was trimmed by 0 bases and V by 4 bases; bases with no gene match: 5. This specimen was peripheral blood, taken 28 days after the second AZD1222 dose. The J gene is TRBJ1-5, the V gene TRBV24-1; 7 bases line up with TRBD1. This TCR was recovered from an adult who received the AZD1222 COVID-19 vaccine. The CDR3 nucleotides are TGTGCCACCAGTGAGGGGGGACAGTATAGCAATCAGCCCCAGCATTTT. As protein: CATSEGGQYSNQPQHF.